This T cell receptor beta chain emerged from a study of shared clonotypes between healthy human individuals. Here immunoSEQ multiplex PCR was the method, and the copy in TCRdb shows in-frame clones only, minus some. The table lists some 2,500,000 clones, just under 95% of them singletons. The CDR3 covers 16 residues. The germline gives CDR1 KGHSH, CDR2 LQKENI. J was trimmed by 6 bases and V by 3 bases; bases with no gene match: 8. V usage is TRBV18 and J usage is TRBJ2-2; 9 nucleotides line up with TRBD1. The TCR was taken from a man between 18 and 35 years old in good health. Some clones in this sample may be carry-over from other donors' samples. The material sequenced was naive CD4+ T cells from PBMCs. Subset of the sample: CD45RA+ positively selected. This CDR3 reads CASSPMGQGAAGELFF. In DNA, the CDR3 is TGTGCCAGCTCACCTATGGGACAGGGAGCGGCCGGGGAGCTGTTTTTT.